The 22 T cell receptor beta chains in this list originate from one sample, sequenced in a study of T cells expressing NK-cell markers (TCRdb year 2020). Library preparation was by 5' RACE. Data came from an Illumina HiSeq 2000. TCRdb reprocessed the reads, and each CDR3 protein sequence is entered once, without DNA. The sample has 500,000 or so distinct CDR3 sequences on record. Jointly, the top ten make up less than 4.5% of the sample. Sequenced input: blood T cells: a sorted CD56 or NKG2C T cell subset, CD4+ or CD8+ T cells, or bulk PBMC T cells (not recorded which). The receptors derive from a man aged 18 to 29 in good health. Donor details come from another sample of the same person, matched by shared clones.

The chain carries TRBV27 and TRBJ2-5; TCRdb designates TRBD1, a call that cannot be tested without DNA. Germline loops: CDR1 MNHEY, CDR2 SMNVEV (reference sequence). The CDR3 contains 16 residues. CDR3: CASSRSRGTAQETQYF.

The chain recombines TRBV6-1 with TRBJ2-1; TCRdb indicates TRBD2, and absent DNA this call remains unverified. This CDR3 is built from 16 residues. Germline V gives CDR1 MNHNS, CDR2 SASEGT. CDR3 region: CASSPRTSGSYNEQFF.

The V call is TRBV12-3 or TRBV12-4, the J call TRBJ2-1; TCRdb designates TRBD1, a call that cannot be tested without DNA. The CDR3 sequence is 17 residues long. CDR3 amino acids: CASSKWTGRTSYNEQFF.

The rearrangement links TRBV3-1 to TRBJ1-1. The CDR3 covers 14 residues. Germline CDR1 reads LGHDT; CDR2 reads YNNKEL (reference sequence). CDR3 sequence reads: CASSLGDFFTEAFF.

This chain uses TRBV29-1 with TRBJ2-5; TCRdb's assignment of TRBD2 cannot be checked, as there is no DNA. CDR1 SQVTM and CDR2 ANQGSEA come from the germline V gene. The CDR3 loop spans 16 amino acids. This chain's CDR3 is CSVKPVWGPVEGTQYF.

CDR3 region: CSARGFGGVGSQETQYF. The chain employs TRBV20-1 and TRBJ2-5; as DNA is missing, the TRBD1 call by TCRdb cannot be tested. The CDR3 totals 17 residues. The germline gives CDR1 DFQATT, CDR2 SNEGSKA (reference sequence).

The CDR3 region is CASSDTGGTTEAFF. The chain combines TRBV5-1 with TRBJ1-1; without DNA, the TCRdb call of TRBD1 cannot be checked. CDR1 is SGHRS and CDR2 is YFSETQ in the germline V gene. The CDR3 covers 14 residues.

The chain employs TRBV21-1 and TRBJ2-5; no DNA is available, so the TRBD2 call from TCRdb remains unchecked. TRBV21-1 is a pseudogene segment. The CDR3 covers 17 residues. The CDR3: CASSKRRREDDQETQYF.

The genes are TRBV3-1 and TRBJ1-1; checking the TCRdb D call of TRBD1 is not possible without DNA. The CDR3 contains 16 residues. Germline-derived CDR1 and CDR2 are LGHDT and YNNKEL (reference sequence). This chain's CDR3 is CASSRGRGYADTEAFF.

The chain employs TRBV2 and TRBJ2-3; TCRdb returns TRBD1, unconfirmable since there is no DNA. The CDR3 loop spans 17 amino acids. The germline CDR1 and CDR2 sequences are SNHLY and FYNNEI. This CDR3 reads CASRSPFSPGSTDTQYF.

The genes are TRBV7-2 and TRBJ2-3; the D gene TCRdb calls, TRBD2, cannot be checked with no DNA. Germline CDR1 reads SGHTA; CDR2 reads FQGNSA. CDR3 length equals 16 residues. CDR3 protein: CASSDRLAGGLRTQYF.

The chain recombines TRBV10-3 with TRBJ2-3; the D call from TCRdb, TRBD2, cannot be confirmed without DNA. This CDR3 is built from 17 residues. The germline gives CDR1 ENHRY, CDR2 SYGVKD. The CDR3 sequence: CAISTPPGTEDPDTQYF.

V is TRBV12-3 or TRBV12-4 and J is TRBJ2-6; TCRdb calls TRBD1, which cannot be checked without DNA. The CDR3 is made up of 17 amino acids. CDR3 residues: CASIKDRGRDRANVLTF.

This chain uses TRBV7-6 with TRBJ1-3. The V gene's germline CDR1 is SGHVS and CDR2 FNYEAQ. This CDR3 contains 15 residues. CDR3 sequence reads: CASAEPGLSGNTIYF.

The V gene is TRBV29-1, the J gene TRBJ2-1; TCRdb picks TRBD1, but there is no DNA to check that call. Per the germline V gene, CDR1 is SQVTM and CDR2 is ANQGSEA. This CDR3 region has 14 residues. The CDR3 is CSVEVGQGAGEQFF.

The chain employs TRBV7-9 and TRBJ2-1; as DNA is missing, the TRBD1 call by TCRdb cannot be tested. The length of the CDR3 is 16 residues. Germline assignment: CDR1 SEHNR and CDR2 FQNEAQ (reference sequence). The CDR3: CASSLTTDPARNEQFF.

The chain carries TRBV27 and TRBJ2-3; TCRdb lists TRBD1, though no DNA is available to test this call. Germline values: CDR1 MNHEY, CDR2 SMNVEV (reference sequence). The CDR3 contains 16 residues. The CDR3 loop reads CASSLGPPSLTDTQYF.

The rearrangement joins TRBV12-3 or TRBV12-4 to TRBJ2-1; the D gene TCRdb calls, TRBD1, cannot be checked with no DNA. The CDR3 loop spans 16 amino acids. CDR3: CASSQAERRLYNEQFF.

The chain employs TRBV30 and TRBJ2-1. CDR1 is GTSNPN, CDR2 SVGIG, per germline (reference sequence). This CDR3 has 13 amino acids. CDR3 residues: CAWSVQQNNEQFF.

The CDR3: CSVEDPGSGRTDTQYF. The J gene is TRBJ2-3, the V gene TRBV29-1; TCRdb gives TRBD2 as the D gene, but with no DNA this cannot be confirmed. This CDR3 region has 16 residues. The germline V gene has CDR1 SQVTM and CDR2 ANQGSEA.

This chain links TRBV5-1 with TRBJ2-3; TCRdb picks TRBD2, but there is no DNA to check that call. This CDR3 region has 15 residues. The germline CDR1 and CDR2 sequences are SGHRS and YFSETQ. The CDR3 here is CASSFTGLLTDTQYF.

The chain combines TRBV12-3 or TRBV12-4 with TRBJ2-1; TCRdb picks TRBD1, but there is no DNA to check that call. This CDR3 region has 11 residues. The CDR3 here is CASSSDFGAFF.